The 27 T cell receptor beta chains below were found in one sample sequenced in a study of CD8+ T cells in alopecia areata. Extracted RNA was reverse transcribed, and the resulting cDNA served as sequencing template. Method: immunoSEQ multiplex PCR; TCRdb's copy keeps in-frame clones and lacks some. The repertoire holds around 160,000 clones, with approximately 57% as singletons. Treatment here: oral pan-JAK inhibitor, 5-10 mg twice daily. The sequences come from CD4+ T cells sorted from blood, collected at week 24, from a patient treated with tofacitinib. Receptors were obtained from a human donor with alopecia areata.

As DNA, the CDR3 is TGTGCCAGCAGCTCCAGGGGGCTCGGTGGCTACACCTTC. Residues: CASSSRGLGGYTF. V usage is TRBV7-8 and J usage is TRBJ1-2; the match to TRBD1 covers 8 bases. The V segment lost 4 bases and the J segment 7 bases; nucleotides outside the gene matches: 5. This CDR3 is built from 13 residues. CDR1 SGHVS and CDR2 FQNEAQ come from the germline V gene.

This clone was seen a single time. The rearrangement joins TRBV4-2 to TRBJ2-2, with D unclear. This CDR3 contains 14 residues. Trimming shortened V by 4 bases and J by 5 bases, and 11 bases separated the two germline ends. Germline V gene lookup returns CDR1 LGHNA and CDR2 YNFKEQ. CDR3 loop: CASSLLLGTGELFF. DNA for the CDR3: TGTGCCAGCAGCCTCCTCCTGGGTACCGGGGAGCTGTTTTTT.

The CDR3 loop reads CASKSGIGYGYTF. Here the CDR3 DNA reads TGTGCCAGCAAGTCAGGGATTGGATATGGCTACACCTTC. The rearrangement links TRBV2 to TRBJ1-2, with D maybe TRBD1 (5 bases). The CDR3 is 13 residues long. Germline V lookup: CDR1 SNHLY, CDR2 FYNNEI. The ends were cut back, 7 bases at V and 5 bases at J, with 14 bases in the middle. Drawing the rest from reference TRBV2 and TRBJ1-2, the complete variable domain is EPEVTQTPSHQVTQMGQEVILRCVPISNHLYFYWYRQILGQKVEFLVSFYNNEISEKSEIFDDQFSVERPDGSNFTLKIRSTKLEDSAMYFCASKSGIGYGYTFGSGTRLTVV.

This clone showed up just a few times. This sequence joins TRBV10-3 and TRBJ1-1, with 11 bases aligning to TRBD1. Germline-derived CDR1 and CDR2 are ENHRY and SYGVKD. The trim removed 0 bases at V and 4 bases at J, leaving 1 base unmatched. There are 15 residues in the CDR3. Written as DNA, the CDR3 is TGTGCCATCAGTGAGTCCGGGACAGGGGGCACTGAAGCTTTCTTT. Translation gives CAISESGTGGTEAFF.

The rearrangement uses TRBV4-1 and TRBJ2-1; 10 bases line up with TRBD1. The CDR3 extends over 15 amino acids. CDR1 is MGHRA and CDR2 is YSYEKL in the germline V gene. V was clipped by 1 base and J by 7 bases; unmatched bases: 4. CDR3 sequence (DNA): TGCGCCAGCAGCCAAGGACAGGGGGCGCGTAATGAGCAGTTCTTC. It codes for CASSQGQGARNEQFF.

The V and J genes are TRBV15 and TRBJ1-5; D is perhaps TRBD1 (5 bases). The CDR3 is 14 residues long. CDR1 and CDR2 (germline): LNHNV, YYDKDF (reference sequence). V was clipped by 1 base and J by 1 base, with 5 bases between them. The chain's CDR3 is CATSRGDSNQPQHF. The CDR3 DNA reads TGTGCCACCAGCAGAGGGGACAGCAATCAGCCCCAGCATTTT. Based on the CDR3 plus reference TRBV15 and TRBJ1-5, the full variable domain is DAMVIQNPRYQVTQFGKPVTLSCSQTLNHNVMYWYQQKSSQAPKLLFHYYDKDFNNEADTPDNFQSRRPNTSFCFLDIRSPGLGDTAMYLCATSRGDSNQPQHFGDGTRLSIL.

This clone appeared once. The rearrangement uses TRBV29-1 and TRBJ1-1; TRBD1 matches at 7 bases. This CDR3 region has 14 residues. V trimming: 3 bases; J trimming: 5 bases; junction bases outside the gene matches: 9. Germline V gene sequence: CDR1 SQVTM, CDR2 ANQGSEA. The CDR3, as DNA: TGCAGCGTTGAGGGGGAGACAGGGCATACTGAAGCTTTCTTT. Residues: CSVEGETGHTEAFF.

The chain uses TRBV30 and TRBJ1-2; D ambiguous. V lost 0 bases and J lost 4, with 9 bases in between. The germline CDR1 and CDR2 sequences are GTSNPN and SVGIG (reference sequence). The CDR3 is 13 amino acids. The CDR3 bases are TGTGCCTGGAGTGTACGGATCGGCTATGGCTACACCTTC. Translation gives CAWSVRIGYGYTF.

V and J are TRBV30 and TRBJ2-5; D remains ambiguous. Germline V CDR1 and CDR2: GTSNPN, SVGIG (reference sequence). The CDR3 loop spans 13 amino acids. Trimming shortened V by 3 bases and J by 1 base, and 9 bases separated the two germline ends. CDR3 amino acids: CAWSRRFQETQYF. The CDR3 DNA reads as TGTGCCTGGAGCCGCAGATTCCAAGAGACCCAGTACTTC.

The J gene is TRBJ1-5, the V gene TRBV30; 7 nucleotides line up with TRBD1. The trim removed 2 bases at V and 5 bases at J, leaving 3 bases unmatched. Germline V lookup: CDR1 GTSNPN, CDR2 SVGIG (reference sequence). The CDR3 spans 13 residues. DNA of the CDR3: TGTGCCTGGAGTCTACAGGGGTATCAGCCCCAGCATTTT. Translation: CAWSLQGYQPQHF.

In this sample, this clone turned up a few times. The chain employs TRBV6-5 and TRBJ1-1; D unresolved. Looked up from germline, CDR1 is MNHEY and CDR2 is SVGAGI. Trimming cost V 4 bases and J 1 base, with 7 bases left between them. This CDR3 spans 13 amino acids. The CDR3 region is CASSWAGNTEAFF. The CDR3 coding sequence is TGTGCCAGCAGTTGGGCAGGGAACACTGAAGCTTTCTTT.

This clone was picked up a small number of times. The chain recombines TRBV7-8 with TRBJ2-4; D call uncertain. There are 13 residues in the CDR3. The V and J ends lost 2 bases and 5 bases respectively, with 7 bases between them. Looked up from germline, CDR1 is SGHVS and CDR2 is FQNEAQ. The CDR3 sequence: CASSLSQENIQYF. The DNA for the CDR3 is TGTGCCAGCAGCTTATCTCAGGAAAACATTCAGTACTTC.

This clone was detected only a few times. The V call is TRBV6-1, the J call TRBJ1-4; tentative D call: TRBD1 (5 bases). Trimming removed 0 bases from V and 5 bases from J, with 10 bases in between. Germline V CDR1 and CDR2: MNHNS, SASEGT. The CDR3 consists of 15 residues. The CDR3 DNA reads as TGTGCCAGCAGTGAAGCGGGGACTGACAATGAAAAACTGTTTTTT. Translating it yields CASSEAGTDNEKLFF.

The chain is built from TRBV29-1 and TRBJ1-2; D is perhaps TRBD1 (5 bases). Trimming removed 7 bases from V and 7 bases from J, with 16 bases in between. The germline V gene encodes CDR1 SQVTM and CDR2 ANQGSEA. The CDR3 covers 12 residues. The CDR3 region has the DNA TGCAGCGGCACGCAGGGCGGAGTTGGCTACACCTTC. This sequence encodes CSGTQGGVGYTF.

This clone was picked up one time. This rearrangement joins TRBV6-5 to TRBJ2-7, with D perhaps TRBD1 or TRBD2 (5 bases each). The germline V and J ends were trimmed by 5 bases and 5 bases, with 19 bases remaining between them. This CDR3 has 15 residues. Germline CDR1 is MNHEY and CDR2 is SVGAGI. Here the CDR3 reads CASSRPGRSWDEQYF. DNA for the CDR3: TGTGCCAGCAGTCGTCCGGGACGGTCCTGGGACGAGCAGTACTTC.

This sequence joins TRBV29-1 and TRBJ2-3; D gene unclear. CDR1 and CDR2 from the germline V gene are SQVTM and ANQGSEA. V lost 4 bases and J 2 bases, leaving 13 bases between the germline ends. The CDR3 is made up of 14 amino acids. In DNA, the CDR3 is TGCAGCGTTGTTTGGTCAGGCTTCACAGATACGCAGTATTTT. Amino acid sequence: CSVVWSGFTDTQYF.

The J gene is TRBJ1-5, the V gene TRBV30, with TRBD1 as a possible D gene (5 bases). This CDR3 is 13 amino acids long. The ends were cut back, 2 bases at V and 3 bases at J, with 8 bases in the middle. Looked up from germline, CDR1 is GTSNPN and CDR2 is SVGIG (reference sequence). CDR3 in amino acids: CAWSQTDNQPQHF. CDR3 sequence (DNA): TGTGCCTGGAGTCAGACAGACAATCAGCCCCAGCATTTT.

This chain joins TRBV2 and TRBJ2-7, with TRBD1 matching over 8 bases. The germline CDR1 and CDR2 sequences are SNHLY and FYNNEI. The CDR3 loop spans 14 amino acids. The V gene end was trimmed by 5 bases and the J gene end by 5 bases; junction bases not matched to a gene: 8. This CDR3 is CASSPDRGGDEQYF. For the CDR3, the DNA is TGTGCCAGCAGTCCTGACAGGGGTGGCGACGAGCAGTACTTC.

The genes are TRBV9 and TRBJ2-5; 10 nucleotides match TRBD2. CDR3 length: 16 amino acids. J lost 5 bases, V lost 0 bases, and 7 bases had no gene match. The germline V gene has CDR1 SGDLS and CDR2 YYNGEE. Written as DNA, the CDR3 is TGTGCCAGCAGCGTAGCTAGCCTAGCGGGGGTGGAGACCCAGTACTTC. It is translated as CASSVASLAGVETQYF.

The chain recombines TRBV30 with TRBJ1-2, with D uncertain. The germline V and J ends were trimmed by 3 bases and 0 bases, with 11 bases remaining between them. The germline gives CDR1 GTSNPN, CDR2 SVGIG (reference sequence). CDR3 length equals 14 residues. The CDR3 coding sequence is TGTGCCTGGAGGGCCCGGGCCCCTAACTATGGCTACACCTTC. It is translated as CAWRARAPNYGYTF.

The sample holds many counts of this clone. The chain is built from TRBV7-2 and TRBJ2-4; the D gene is possibly TRBD2 (6 bases). Germline CDR1 SGHTA, CDR2 FQGNSA. This CDR3 is 17 amino acids long. V was cut by 2 bases and J by 0 bases, with 14 bases left in between. The CDR3 nucleotides are TGTGCCAGCAGCTTATCATTCGGGGGTATAGCCAAAAACATTCAGTACTTC. As protein: CASSLSFGGIAKNIQYF.

This sequence joins TRBV28 and TRBJ2-5; 9 bases map to TRBD1. The CDR3 consists of 16 residues. Germline lookup yields CDR1 MDHEN and CDR2 SYDVKM. V lost 5 bases, J lost 4 bases, and 11 bases stayed unmatched. The CDR3: CASSLSDRGRRETQYF. CDR3 DNA: TGTGCCAGCAGTCTTTCGGACAGGGGACGAAGAGAGACCCAGTACTTC.

The chain is built from TRBV30 and TRBJ2-7; no reliable D call. Deletions cut 0 bases from V and 4 bases from J, with 10 bases between. The V gene's germline CDR1 is GTSNPN and CDR2 SVGIG (reference sequence). This CDR3 comprises 13 residues. The CDR3 sequence is CAWSVPPLYEQYF. CDR3 DNA sequence: TGTGCCTGGAGTGTACCCCCGTTGTACGAGCAGTACTTC.

The chain recombines TRBV18 with TRBJ2-5, with D perhaps TRBD1 or TRBD2 (5 bases each). CDR1 and CDR2 from the germline V gene are KGHSH and LQKENI. The CDR3 extends over 15 amino acids. V lost 6 bases and J 6 bases, leaving 20 bases between the germline ends. CDR3 region: CASSSGAASLKTQYF. CDR3 bases: TGTGCCAGCTCTTCCGGGGCGGCCTCTTTGAAGACCCAGTACTTC.

This chain joins TRBV30 and TRBJ1-5; unclear D gene. Germline CDR1 reads GTSNPN; CDR2 reads SVGIG (reference sequence). The length of the CDR3 is 12 residues. The ends were cut back, 5 bases at V and 1 base at J, with 6 bases in the middle. Here the CDR3 reads CAWAGSNQPQHF. The DNA of the CDR3 is TGTGCCTGGGCGGGGAGCAATCAGCCCCAGCATTTT.

The genes are TRBV5-4 and TRBJ1-2; D possibly corresponds to TRBD1 (5 bases). The V gene lost 6 bases and the J gene lost 7 bases, with 19 bases spanning the gap. Germline assignment: CDR1 SGHNT and CDR2 YYREEE (reference sequence). The CDR3 is 14 amino acids. CDR3 DNA: TGTGCCAGCACCCCGGTCTGGGACCTGGGTGGCTACACCTTC. Its translation is CASTPVWDLGGYTF.

The chain combines TRBV7-9 with TRBJ2-5, with D unclear. The CDR3 is 12 residues long. V gave up 5 bases and J gave up 2 bases, with 6 bases separating them. Germline CDR1 and CDR2: SEHNR and FQNEAQ (reference sequence). This chain's CDR3 is CASSAQQETQYF. The CDR3, as DNA: TGTGCCAGCAGCGCTCAACAAGAGACCCAGTACTTC.